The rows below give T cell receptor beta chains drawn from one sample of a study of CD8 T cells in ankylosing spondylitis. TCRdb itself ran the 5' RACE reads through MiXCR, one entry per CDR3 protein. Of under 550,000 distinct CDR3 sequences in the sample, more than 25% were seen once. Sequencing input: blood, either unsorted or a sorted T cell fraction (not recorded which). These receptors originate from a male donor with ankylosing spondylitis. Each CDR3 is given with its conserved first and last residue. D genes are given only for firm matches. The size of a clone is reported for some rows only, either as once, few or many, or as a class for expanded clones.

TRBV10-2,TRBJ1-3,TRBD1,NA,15,CASRGQGIYGNTIYF,TGCGCCAGCAGAGGACAGGGCATATATGGAAACACCATATATTTT
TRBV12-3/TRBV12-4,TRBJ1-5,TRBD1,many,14,CASSAGTGDGAQHF,TGTGCCAGCAGTGCAGGGACAGGGGACGGGGCCCAGCATTTT
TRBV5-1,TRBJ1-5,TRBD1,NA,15,CASSGGTGGDQPQHF,TGCGCCAGCAGCGGCGGGACAGGGGGTGATCAGCCCCAGCATTTT
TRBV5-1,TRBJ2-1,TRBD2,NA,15,CPSSLTSGPTDEQFF,TGCCCCAGCAGCCTTACTAGCGGACCTACGGATGAGCAGTTCTTC
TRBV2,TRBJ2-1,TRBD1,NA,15,CASSEGQGAYNEQFF,TGTGCCAGCAGTGAGGGACAGGGGGCTTACAATGAGCAGTTCTTC
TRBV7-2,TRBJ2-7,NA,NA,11,CASSSRNEQYF,TGTGCCAGCAGCTCGCGGAACGAGCAGTACTTC
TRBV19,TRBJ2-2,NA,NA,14,CASSTAAQTGELFF,TGTGCCAGTAGTACGGCAGCCCAGACCGGGGAGCTGTTTTTT
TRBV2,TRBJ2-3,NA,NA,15,CASTRSGSGTDTQYF,TGTGCCAGCACAAGGAGCGGTTCTGGCACAGATACGCAGTATTTT
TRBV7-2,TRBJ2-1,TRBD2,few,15,CASSSTSGGLDEQFF,TGTGCCAGCAGCTCAACTAGCGGGGGCCTCGATGAGCAGTTCTTC
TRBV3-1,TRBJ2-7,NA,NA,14,CASSQLAGSYEQYF,TGTGCCAGCAGCCAACTTGCAGGCTCCTACGAGCAGTACTTC
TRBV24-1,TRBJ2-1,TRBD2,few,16,CATSDLPSGLINEQFF,TGTGCCACCAGTGATTTACCTAGCGGGCTTATCAATGAGCAGTTCTTC
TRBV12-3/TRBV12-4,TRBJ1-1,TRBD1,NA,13,CASRYSPTGKAFF,TGTGCCAGCAGATACAGCCCGACAGGGAAAGCTTTCTTT
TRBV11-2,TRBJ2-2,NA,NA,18,CASSLRPGTYTNTGELFF,TGTGCCAGCAGCCTCCGCCCTGGCACATATACGAACACCGGGGAGCTGTTTTTT
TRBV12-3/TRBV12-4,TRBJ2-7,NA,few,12,CASKYATYEQYF,TGTGCCAGCAAGTACGCCACCTACGAGCAGTACTTC
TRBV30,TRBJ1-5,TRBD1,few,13,CAWTRGNNQPQHF,TGTGCCTGGACCAGGGGGAACAATCAGCCCCAGCATTTT
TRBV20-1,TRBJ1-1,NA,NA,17,CSARDRARWGAYTEAFF,TGCAGTGCTAGAGATCGCGCGAGGTGGGGGGCGTACACTGAAGCTTTCTTT
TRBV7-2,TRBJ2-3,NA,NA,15,CASSLMGASTDTQYF,TGTGCCAGCAGCTTAATGGGCGCTAGCACAGATACGCAGTATTTT
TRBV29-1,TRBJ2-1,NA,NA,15,CSVDPPLVSYNEQFF,TGCAGCGTTGACCCCCCGTTAGTCTCCTACAATGAGCAGTTCTTC
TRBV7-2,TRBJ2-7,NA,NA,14,CASSPGRGRSEQYF,TGTGCCAGCAGCCCGGGACGGGGGCGAAGCGAGCAGTACTTC
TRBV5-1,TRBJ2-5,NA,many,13,CASSLRLGETQYF,TGCGCCAGCAGCTTGAGGCTAGGGGAGACCCAGTACTTC
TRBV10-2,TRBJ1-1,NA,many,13,CASTLKGYTEAFF,TGCGCCAGCACTCTTAAGGGGTACACTGAAGCTTTCTTT
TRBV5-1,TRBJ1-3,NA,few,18,CASSPVEQGSHSGNTIYF,TGCGCCAGCAGCCCGGTAGAACAGGGATCCCACTCTGGAAACACCATATATTTT
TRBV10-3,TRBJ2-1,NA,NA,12,CAIRGDGRKQFF,TGTGCCATCCGTGGGGATGGGAGGAAGCAGTTCTTC
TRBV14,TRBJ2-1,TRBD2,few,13,CASRRLAVSEQFF,TGTGCCAGCAGAAGACTAGCGGTCTCCGAGCAGTTCTTC
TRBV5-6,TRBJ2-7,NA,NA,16,CASSLWGRGGLYEQYF,TGTGCCAGCAGCTTGTGGGGGAGGGGGGGACTCTACGAGCAGTACTTC
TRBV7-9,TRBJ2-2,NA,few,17,CASTSLGTLGNTGELFF,TGTGCCAGCACCTCTTTGGGGACTTTAGGAAACACCGGGGAGCTGTTTTTT
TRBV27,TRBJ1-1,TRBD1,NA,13,CASSPWTGKWAFF,TGTGCCAGCAGTCCTTGGACAGGGAAATGGGCTTTCTTT
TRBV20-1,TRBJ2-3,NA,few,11,CSAGVRDTQYF,TGCAGTGCTGGGGTCCGGGATACGCAGTATTTT
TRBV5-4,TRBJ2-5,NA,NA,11,CAGRRGETQYF,TGTGCCGGGAGGCGAGGAGAGACCCAGTACTTC
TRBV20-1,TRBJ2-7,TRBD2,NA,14,CSASFREGTYEQYF,TGCAGTGCTAGTTTTCGGGAGGGCACCTACGAGCAGTACTTC
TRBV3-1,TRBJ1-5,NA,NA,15,CASSQGGQSNQPQHF,TGTGCCAGCAGCCAAGGGGGTCAGAGCAATCAGCCCCAGCATTTT
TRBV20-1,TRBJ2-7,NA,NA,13,CSARVLAFYEQYF,TGCAGTGCTAGAGTGCTAGCCTTCTACGAGCAGTACTTC
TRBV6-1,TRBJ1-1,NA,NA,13,CASRWTVATEAFF,TGTGCCAGCAGGTGGACGGTTGCCACTGAAGCTTTCTTT
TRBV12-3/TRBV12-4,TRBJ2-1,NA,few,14,CASTESGRYNEQFF,TGTGCCAGCACCGAAAGCGGCAGGTACAATGAGCAGTTCTTC
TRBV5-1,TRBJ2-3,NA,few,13,CASRSGPTDTQYF,TGCGCCAGCCGGTCGGGACCCACAGATACGCAGTATTTT
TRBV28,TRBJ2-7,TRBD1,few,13,CAIFDRDLNEQYF,TGTGCCATCTTCGACAGGGATCTCAACGAGCAGTACTTC
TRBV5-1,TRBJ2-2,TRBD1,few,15,CASSEGQANTGELFF,TGCGCCAGCAGCGAGGGACAGGCGAACACCGGGGAGCTGTTTTTT
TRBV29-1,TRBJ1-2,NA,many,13,CSVETGISYGYTF,TGCAGCGTTGAGACCGGGATAAGTTATGGCTACACCTTC